The 22 T cell receptor beta chains listed next were all sequenced from one sample in a study of cytomegalovirus exposure and HLA in healthy donors. PCR involved 60 Vbeta and 13 Jbeta primers. Sequenced by immunoSEQ multiplex PCR; TCRdb stores in-frame clones only, minus some. Reported are around 140,000 clones; the ten largest clones contain under 2%. Sequenced sample: PBMCs. These receptor sequences come from a woman in her thirties or forties in good health and CMV-seronegative.

The chain couples TRBV28 to TRBJ1-1, with TRBD1 matching 10 bases. The germline gives CDR1 MDHEN, CDR2 SYDVKM. The CDR3 spans 16 residues. J lost 5 bases, V lost 8 bases, and 14 bases had no gene match. The CDR3 spells CASGVNGWTGGTEAFF. The CDR3 nucleotides read TGTGCCAGCGGAGTAAATGGCTGGACAGGGGGAACTGAAGCTTTCTTT.

The chain couples TRBV7-9 to TRBJ1-1; the match to TRBD1 covers 9 bases. The ends lost 10 bases at V and 8 bases at J; junction bases unmatched: 14. The CDR3 is made up of 14 amino acids. The germline gives CDR1 SEHNR, CDR2 FQNEAQ (reference sequence). Here the CDR3 DNA reads TGTGCCACCGAGAGACAGGGGGGGTCGCCGGAAGCTTTCTTT. This encodes CATERQGGSPEAFF.

The rearrangement joins TRBV9 to TRBJ1-1; D is uncertain. Germline-derived CDR1 and CDR2 are SGDLS and YYNGEE. This CDR3 spans 17 amino acids. Trimming took 0 bases from V and 0 from J, leaving 15 bases between them. The CDR3 is CASSVDHSLSLNTEAFF. The CDR3 nucleotides read TGTGCCAGCAGCGTAGATCACAGCCTCTCTTTGAACACTGAAGCTTTCTTT. Together with reference TRBV9 and TRBJ1-1, the CDR3 gives the full variable domain: DSGVTQTPKHLITATGQRVTLRCSPRSGDLSVYWYQQSLDQGLQFLIQYYNGEERAKGNILERFSAQQFPDLHSELNLSSLELGDSALYFCASSVDHSLSLNTEAFFGQGTRLTVV.

The chain has TRBV14 and TRBJ2-1; weak D call: TRBD1 (6 bases). The CDR3 extends over 12 amino acids. In germline, CDR1 is SGHDN, CDR2 FVKESK. V gave up 5 bases and J gave up 10 bases, with 12 bases separating them. In nucleotides, the CDR3 is TGTGCCAGCAGCAAGACAGGCTTCGAGCAGTTCTTC. This encodes CASSKTGFEQFF. Full variable domain (remainder filled in from reference TRBV14 and TRBJ2-1): EAGVTQFPSHSVIEKGQTVTLRCDPISGHDNLYWYRRVMGKEIKFLLHFVKESKQDESGMPNNRFLAERTGGTYSTLKVQPAELEDSGVYFCASSKTGFEQFFGPGTRLTVL.

The gene calls are TRBV7-2 and TRBJ2-3, with 9 bases that match TRBD2. Unmatched junction bases numbered 8, after V lost 7 bases and J lost 6 bases. The length of the CDR3 is 14 residues. Germline CDR1 is SGHTA and CDR2 is FQGNSA. Here the CDR3 reads CASTTGTSPDTQYF. CDR3 DNA sequence: TGTGCCAGCACCACGGGGACTAGCCCCGATACGCAGTATTTT.

The rearrangement links TRBV25-1 to TRBJ2-7; D is perhaps TRBD2 (5 bases). V was cut by 3 bases and J by 0 bases, with 12 bases left in between. Germline V gene sequence: CDR1 MGHDK, CDR2 SYGVNS. The CDR3 runs to 15 residues. CDR3 coding DNA: TGTGCCAGCAGTGACTCGGACTCCATCTCCTACGAGCAGTACTTC. Amino acids: CASSDSDSISYEQYF.

The V call is TRBV9, the J call TRBJ2-3; 8 positions agree with TRBD2. Germline values: CDR1 SGDLS, CDR2 YYNGEE. Germline trimming cut 10 bases from V and 1 base from J; bases unmatched to any gene: 11. This CDR3 has 15 amino acids. The CDR3 spells CASLPGGAGTDTQYF. The CDR3 DNA sequence: TGTGCCTCATTACCCGGGGGGGCGGGCACAGATACGCAGTATTTT. Full variable domain (remainder filled in from reference TRBV9 and TRBJ2-3): DSGVTQTPKHLITATGQRVTLRCSPRSGDLSVYWYQQSLDQGLQFLIQYYNGEERAKGNILERFSAQQFPDLHSELNLSSLELGDSALYFCASLPGGAGTDTQYFGPGTRLTVL.

DNA for the CDR3: TGTGCCAGCAGCTCTACAGGGGGCATGGGTTCACCCCTCCACTTT. This translates into CASSSTGGMGSPLHF. This sequence joins TRBV7-2 and TRBJ1-6, with 9 bases identical to TRBD1. CDR1 and CDR2 from the germline V gene are SGHTA and FQGNSA. This CDR3 is built from 15 residues. The V segment lost 4 bases and the J segment 9 bases; nucleotides outside the gene matches: 7.

The chain carries TRBV2 and TRBJ1-5; D perhaps matches TRBD1 (6 bases). V shed 4 bases and J shed 3 bases, with 10 bases lying between them. The CDR3 has 14 residues. Germline CDR1 and CDR2: SNHLY and FYNNEI. In DNA form, the CDR3 reads TGTGCCAGCAGTGTTAACAGGGACAATCAGCCCCAGCATTTT. Protein product: CASSVNRDNQPQHF.

This chain joins TRBV27 and TRBJ1-6; D remains unclear. V was pared by 2 bases and J by 10 bases, with 18 bases between. CDR3 length: 16 amino acids. From germline, CDR1 is MNHEY and CDR2 SMNVEV (reference sequence). The CDR3 DNA reads TGTGCCAGCAGTTTAAGGACTGGGATGGAGGGATCACCCCTCCACTTT. This gives the protein CASSLRTGMEGSPLHF.

V gene TRBV6-5 combines with J gene TRBJ2-7, with 9 positions matching TRBD1. The junction had 10 bases not matched to a gene; V was cut back by 6 bases and J by 4 bases. The germline V gene has CDR1 MNHEY and CDR2 SVGAGI. The length of the CDR3 is 15 residues. CDR3 DNA sequence: TGTGCCAGCAGACCGCGCGGACAGGGGATTTACGAGCAGTACTTC. Its protein product is CASRPRGQGIYEQYF.

The CDR3 loop is CASSSEYTRNTEAFF. CDR3 coding DNA: TGTGCCAGCAGCTCCGAATATACGCGGAACACTGAAGCTTTCTTT. The chain carries TRBV7-9 and TRBJ1-1; the D is unclear. The V gene lost 4 bases and the J gene lost 1 base, with 13 bases spanning the gap. CDR3 length equals 15 residues. Germline-derived CDR1 and CDR2 are SEHNR and FQNEAQ (reference sequence).

Concerning this clone itself: The sample has other DNA sequences that encode this CDR3 too. V usage is TRBV7-9 and J usage is TRBJ2-4, with a weak D call TRBD1 (6 bases). The germline V and J ends were trimmed by 5 bases and 2 bases, with 13 bases remaining between them. The CDR3 is 15 amino acids. The germline gives CDR1 SEHNR, CDR2 FQNEAQ (reference sequence). The CDR3 sequence: CASSHTGFSKNIQYF. CDR3 DNA sequence: TGTGCCAGCAGCCACACAGGGTTTTCCAAAAACATTCAGTACTTC.

This sequence joins TRBV5-6 and TRBJ2-3; no clear D. The germline gives CDR1 SGHDT, CDR2 YYEEEE. The CDR3 length is 15 residues. The V end lost 0 bases, the J end lost 1 base, and 9 bases lay between the germline ends. CDR3 sequence reads: CASSLGHTGTDTQYF. DNA for the CDR3: TGTGCCAGCAGCTTGGGGCACACAGGCACAGATACGCAGTATTTT.

The chain combines TRBV5-1 with TRBJ2-5, with TRBD2 matching 11 bases. Germline CDR1 reads SGHRS; CDR2 reads YFSETQ. The V gene end was trimmed by 0 bases and the J gene end by 5 bases; junction bases not matched to a gene: 15. This CDR3 contains 19 residues. For the CDR3, the DNA is TGCGCCAGCAGCTTGGCGGTAGCGGGGGGGCCGGGTGCAGGGGAGACCCAGTACTTC. Translation gives CASSLAVAGGPGAGETQYF.

The chain carries TRBV29-1 and TRBJ2-2; 8 bases are shared with TRBD1. V lost 7 bases to trimming and J lost 6 bases; unmatched junction nucleotides: 10. The CDR3 contains 14 residues. Germline V gene lookup returns CDR1 SQVTM and CDR2 ANQGSEA. The DNA of the CDR3 is TGCAGCGCCGAAAGACCAGGGGGCCCCGGGGAGCTGTTTTTT. Encoded protein: CSAERPGGPGELFF.

The chain employs TRBV4-1 and TRBJ1-1; D gene ambiguous. Germline values: CDR1 MGHRA, CDR2 YSYEKL. Between the trimmed V and J ends, which lost 1 base and 1 base, there was a span of 13 bases. The CDR3 contains 16 residues. The CDR3 protein is CASSQGGGIENTEAFF. Written as DNA, the CDR3 is TGCGCCAGCAGCCAAGGGGGAGGAATTGAGAACACTGAAGCTTTCTTT.

This chain joins TRBV6-6 and TRBJ1-2; D is undetermined. CDR3 length equals 12 residues. The germline gives CDR1 MNHNY, CDR2 SVGAGI (reference sequence). The V gene lost 2 bases and the J gene lost 8 bases, with 9 bases spanning the gap. CDR3 coding DNA: TGTGCCAGCAGTTACCGGGTACTAGGCTACACCTTC. Translation: CASSYRVLGYTF.

V gene TRBV4-1 combines with J gene TRBJ2-7, with 10 bases fitting TRBD2. Germline V gene sequence: CDR1 MGHRA, CDR2 YSYEKL. J was trimmed by 1 base and V by 4 bases; bases with no gene match: 4. The CDR3 is 15 amino acids. For the CDR3, the DNA is TGCGCCAGCAGCCGTCTAGCGGGGGCGTCCTACGAGCAGTACGTC. Translating it yields CASSRLAGASYEQYV.

CDR3 protein: CASPSRGEDTEAFF. The CDR3 nucleotides read TGTGCCAGCCCCTCCCGGGGTGAGGACACTGAAGCTTTCTTT. The rearrangement joins TRBV28 to TRBJ1-1, with D unclear. Trimming left V 8 bases short and J 3 bases short, with 16 bases between. This CDR3 has 14 amino acids. Germline V lookup: CDR1 MDHEN, CDR2 SYDVKM. Full variable domain (missing parts from reference TRBV28 and TRBJ1-1): DVKVTQSSRYLVKRTGEKVFLECVQDMDHENMFWYRQDPGLGLRLIYFSYDVKMKEKGDIPEGYSVSREKKERFSLILESASTNQTSMYLCASPSRGEDTEAFFGQGTRLTVV.

The chain uses TRBV7-9 and TRBJ2-7, with TRBD1 identical over 7 bases. CDR1 SEHNR and CDR2 FQNEAQ come from the germline V gene (reference sequence). This CDR3 region has 14 residues. Trimming cost V 1 base and J 6 bases; bases outside gene matches: 6. The CDR3 is CASSLGQGVREQYV. For the CDR3, the DNA is TGTGCCAGCAGCTTAGGACAGGGAGTTCGCGAGCAGTACGTC.

This sequence joins TRBV5-1 and TRBJ1-1, with D possibly TRBD1 on 5 matching bases. Germline V gene sequence: CDR1 SGHRS, CDR2 YFSETQ. The CDR3 is 14 amino acids. V was shortened by 4 bases and J by 5 bases, with 15 bases between the two germline ends. CDR3 in amino acids: CASSQNGGETEAFF. DNA of the CDR3: TGCGCCAGCAGCCAAAACGGGGGGGAGACTGAAGCTTTCTTT.